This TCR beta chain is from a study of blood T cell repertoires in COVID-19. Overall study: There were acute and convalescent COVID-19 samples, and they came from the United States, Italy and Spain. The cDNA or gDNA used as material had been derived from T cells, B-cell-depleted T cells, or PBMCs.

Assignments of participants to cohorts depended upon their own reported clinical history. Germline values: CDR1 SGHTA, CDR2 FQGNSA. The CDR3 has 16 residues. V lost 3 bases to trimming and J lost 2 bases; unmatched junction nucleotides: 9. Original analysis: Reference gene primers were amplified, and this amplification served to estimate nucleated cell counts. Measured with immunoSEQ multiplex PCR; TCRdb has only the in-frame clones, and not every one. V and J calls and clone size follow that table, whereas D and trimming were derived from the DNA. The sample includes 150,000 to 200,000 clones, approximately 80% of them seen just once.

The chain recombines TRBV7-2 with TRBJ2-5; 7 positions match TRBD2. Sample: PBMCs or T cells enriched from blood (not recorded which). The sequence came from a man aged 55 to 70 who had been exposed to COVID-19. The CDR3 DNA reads TGTGCCAGCAGCTTCCGTCCTAGCGGCCTACAAGAGACCCAGTACTTC. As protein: CASSFRPSGLQETQYF. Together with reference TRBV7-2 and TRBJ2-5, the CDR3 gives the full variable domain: GAGVSQSPSNKVTEKGKDVELRCDPISGHTALYWYRQSLGQGLEFLIYFQGNSAPDKSGLPSDRFSAERTGGSVSTLTIQRTQQEDSAVYLCASSFRPSGLQETQYFGPGTRLLVL.